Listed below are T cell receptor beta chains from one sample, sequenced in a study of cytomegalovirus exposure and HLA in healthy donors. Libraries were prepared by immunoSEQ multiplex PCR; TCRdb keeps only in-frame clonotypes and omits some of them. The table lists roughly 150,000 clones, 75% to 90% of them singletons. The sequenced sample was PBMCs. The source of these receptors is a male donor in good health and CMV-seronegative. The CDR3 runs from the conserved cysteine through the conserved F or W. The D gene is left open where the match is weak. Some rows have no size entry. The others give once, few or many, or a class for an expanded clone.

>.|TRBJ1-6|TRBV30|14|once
CAWRFGLGDSPLHF
TGTGCCTGGAGATTCGGTCTCGGAGATTCACCCCTCCACTTT
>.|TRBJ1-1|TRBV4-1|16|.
CASSRQMGQGGTEAFF
TGCGCCAGCAGCCGGCAGATGGGGCAGGGTGGCACTGAAGCTTTCTTT
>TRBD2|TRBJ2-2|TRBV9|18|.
CASSVGHSGGASTGELFF
TGTGCCAGCAGCGTAGGTCATAGCGGGGGGGCAAGCACCGGGGAGCTGTTTTTT
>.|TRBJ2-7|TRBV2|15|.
CASSEGQRVLLEQYF
TGTGCCAGCAGTGAAGGACAGAGAGTTTTGCTAGAGCAGTACTTC
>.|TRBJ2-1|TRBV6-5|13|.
CASSYSLADEQFF
TGTGCCAGCAGTTACTCCCTAGCCGATGAGCAGTTCTTC
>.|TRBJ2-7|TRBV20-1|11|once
CSAPGGVEQYF
TGCAGTGCTCCGGGGGGCGTTGAGCAGTACTTC
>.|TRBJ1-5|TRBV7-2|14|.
CASSFEAGNQPQHF
TGTGCCAGCAGCTTCGAGGCAGGGAATCAGCCCCAGCATTTT
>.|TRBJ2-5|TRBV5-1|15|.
CASSPGLFILETQYF
TGCGCCAGCAGCCCAGGACTATTTATTTTGGAGACCCAGTACTTC
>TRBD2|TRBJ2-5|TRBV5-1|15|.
CASSLAGGSQETQYF
TGCGCCAGCAGCTTGGCGGGGGGATCCCAAGAGACCCAGTACTTC
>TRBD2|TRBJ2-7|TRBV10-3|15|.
CAITEEPSGAYEQYF
TGTGCCATCACCGAAGAGCCTAGCGGAGCCTACGAGCAGTACTTC
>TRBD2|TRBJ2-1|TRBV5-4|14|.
CASSQRGGYGEQFF
TGTGCCAGCAGCCAGCGGGGGGGTTATGGTGAGCAGTTCTTC
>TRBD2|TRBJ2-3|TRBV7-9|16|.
CASSPRRAGSTDTQYF
TGTGCCAGCAGCCCCCGTAGAGCGGGAAGCACAGATACGCAGTATTTT
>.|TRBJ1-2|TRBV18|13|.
CASSPDSNYGYTF
TGTGCCAGCTCCCCGGACAGCAACTATGGCTACACCTTC
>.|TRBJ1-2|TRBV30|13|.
CAWSVRGNYGYTF
TGTGCCTGGAGTGTAAGGGGGAACTATGGCTACACCTTC
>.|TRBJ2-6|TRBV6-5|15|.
CASSYQRSGANVLTF
TGTGCCAGCAGTTACCAGCGCTCTGGGGCCAACGTCCTGACTTTC
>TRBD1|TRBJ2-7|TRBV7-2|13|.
CASSFLRQGEQYF
TGTGCCAGCAGCTTCCTTAGACAGGGCGAGCAGTACTTC
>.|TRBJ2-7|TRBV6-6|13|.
CATLGRESYEQYF
TGTGCCACCTTAGGAAGGGAGTCCTACGAGCAGTACTTC
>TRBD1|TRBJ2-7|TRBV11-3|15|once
CASSPAEQGKDEQYF
TGTGCCAGCAGTCCCGCGGAACAGGGGAAAGACGAGCAGTACTTC
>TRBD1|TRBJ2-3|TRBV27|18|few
CASSWTGGDLASTDTQYF
TGTGCCAGCAGTTGGACAGGGGGCGACCTAGCTAGCACAGATACGCAGTATTTT
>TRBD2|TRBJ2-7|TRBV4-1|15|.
CASSQVPSGSYEQYF
TGCGCCAGCAGCCAAGTCCCTAGCGGATCCTACGAGCAGTACTTC
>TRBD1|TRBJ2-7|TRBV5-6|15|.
CASSFGTGASYEQYF
TGTGCCAGCAGCTTCGGGACAGGGGCCTCCTACGAGCAGTACTTC
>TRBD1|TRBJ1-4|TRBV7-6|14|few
CASSPRQGNEKLFF
TGTGCCAGCAGCCCCCGACAGGGTAATGAAAAACTGTTTTTT
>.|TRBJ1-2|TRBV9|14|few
CASSVVEGSYGYTF
TGTGCCAGCAGCGTAGTCGAGGGAAGCTATGGCTACACCTTC
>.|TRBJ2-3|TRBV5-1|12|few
CASSSSTDTQYF
TGCGCCAGCAGCTCGTCCACAGATACGCAGTATTTT
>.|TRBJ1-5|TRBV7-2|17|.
CASSQEGAYVSNQPQHF
TGTGCCAGCAGCCAGGAGGGTGCTTATGTTAGCAATCAGCCCCAGCATTTT
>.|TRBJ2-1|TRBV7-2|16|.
CASSFTLASRNNEQFF
TGTGCCAGCAGCTTTACTCTGGCGTCCAGGAACAATGAGCAGTTCTTC
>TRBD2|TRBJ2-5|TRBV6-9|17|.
CASSHAPSGGGKETQYF
TGTGCCAGCAGCCATGCCCCTAGCGGGGGGGGTAAAGAGACCCAGTACTTC
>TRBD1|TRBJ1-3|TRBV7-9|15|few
CASSKQGASGNTIYF
TGTGCCAGCAGCAAACAGGGGGCGTCCGGAAACACCATATATTTT
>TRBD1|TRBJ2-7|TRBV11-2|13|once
CASSSDRVREQYF
TGTGCCAGCAGCTCAGACAGGGTTCGCGAGCAGTACTTC
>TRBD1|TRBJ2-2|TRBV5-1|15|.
CASSTTGVNTGELFF
TGCGCCAGCAGCACGACAGGGGTCAACACCGGGGAGCTGTTTTTT
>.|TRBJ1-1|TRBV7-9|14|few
CASSLNQANTEAFF
TGTGCCAGCAGCTTAAACCAGGCAAACACTGAAGCTTTCTTT
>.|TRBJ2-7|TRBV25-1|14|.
CASSEWGGGYEQCF
TGTGCCAGCAGTGAATGGGGGGGCGGGTACGAGCAGTGCTTC
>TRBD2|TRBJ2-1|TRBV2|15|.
CASRLAGGPYNEQFF
TGTGCCAGCAGGCTAGCGGGGGGGCCCTACAATGAGCAGTTCTTC
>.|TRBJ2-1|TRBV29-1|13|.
CSVDGQSYNEQFF
TGCAGCGTTGACGGACAGTCTTACAATGAGCAGTTCTTC
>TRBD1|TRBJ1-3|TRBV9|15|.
CASGVTGVPGNTIYF
TGTGCCAGCGGGGTCACAGGGGTACCTGGAAACACCATATATTTT
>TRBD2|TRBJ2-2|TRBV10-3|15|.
CASSPSGRDTGELFF
TGTGCCTCGTCCCCTAGCGGGCGGGACACCGGGGAGCTGTTTTTT
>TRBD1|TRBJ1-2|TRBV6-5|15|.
CASSYYGQGGYGYTF
TGTGCCAGCAGTTACTACGGACAGGGAGGCTATGGCTACACCTTC
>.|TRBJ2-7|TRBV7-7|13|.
CASSLDIVGEQYF
TGTGCTAGCAGCTTAGACATAGTCGGGGAGCAGTACTTC
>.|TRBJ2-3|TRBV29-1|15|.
CSVAGLNLYTDTQYF
TGCAGCGTTGCGGGACTCAACCTGTACACAGATACGCAGTATTTT
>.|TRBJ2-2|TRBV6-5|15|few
CASSYTAANTGELFF
TGTGCCAGCAGTTACACAGCGGCGAACACCGGGGAGCTGTTTTTT
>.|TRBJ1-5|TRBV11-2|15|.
CASSLAGGLHQPQHF
TGTGCCAGCAGCTTAGCGGGGGGTCTCCATCAGCCCCAGCATTTT
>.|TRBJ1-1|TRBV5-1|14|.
CASSLAAGELEAFF
TGCGCCAGCAGCTTGGCCGCCGGAGAACTAGAAGCTTTCTTT
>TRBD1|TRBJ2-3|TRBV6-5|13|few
CASSWTGTDTQYF
TGTGCCAGCAGTTGGACAGGGACAGATACGCAGTATTTT
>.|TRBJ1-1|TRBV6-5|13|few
CASSPSANAEAFF
TGTGCCAGCAGTCCCTCAGCGAACGCTGAAGCTTTCTTT
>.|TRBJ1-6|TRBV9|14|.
CASSHGGDNSPLHF
TGTGCCAGCAGCCACGGGGGGGATAATTCACCCCTCCACTTT
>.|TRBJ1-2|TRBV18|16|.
CASSLPGAAANYGYTF
TGTGCCAGCTCACTCCCAGGGGCCGCAGCTAACTATGGCTACACCTTC
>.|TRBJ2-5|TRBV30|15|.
CAWSVDSGYQETQYF
TGTGCCTGGAGTGTGGATTCGGGGTACCAAGAGACCCAGTACTTC
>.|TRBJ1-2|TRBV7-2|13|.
CASSSRFRYGYTF
TGTGCCAGCAGCTCGCGTTTTCGCTATGGCTACACCTTC
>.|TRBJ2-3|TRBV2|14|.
CASSETQGRDTQYF
TGTGCCAGCAGTGAAACCCAGGGGAGAGATACGCAGTATTTT
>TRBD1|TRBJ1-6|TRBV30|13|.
CAEGQGLSSPLHF
TGTGCGGAGGGACAGGGTTTGAGTTCACCCCTCCACTTT
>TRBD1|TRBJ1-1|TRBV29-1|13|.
CSDRTGRGTEAFF
TGCAGCGATCGGACAGGACGTGGCACTGAAGCTTTCTTT
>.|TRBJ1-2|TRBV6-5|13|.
CASSFGTTYGYTF
TGTGCCAGCAGCTTCGGGACAACTTATGGCTACACCTTC
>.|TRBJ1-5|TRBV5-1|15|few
CASSLEAGAGQPQHF
TGCGCCAGCAGCTTGGAAGCGGGGGCCGGTCAGCCCCAGCATTTT
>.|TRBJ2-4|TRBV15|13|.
CATSRVTEVLQYF
TGTGCCACCAGCAGAGTGACCGAGGTACTTCAGTACTTC
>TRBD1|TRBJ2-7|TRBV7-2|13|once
CASSPDRDYEQYF
TGTGCCAGCAGCCCGGACAGGGACTACGAGCAGTACTTC
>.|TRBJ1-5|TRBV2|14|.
CASSNAGRNQPQHF
TGTGCCAGCAGTAATGCAGGGCGCAATCAGCCCCAGCATTTT
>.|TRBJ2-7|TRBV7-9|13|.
CASSLEWHYEQYF
TGTGCCAGCAGCTTAGAGTGGCACTACGAGCAGTACTTC
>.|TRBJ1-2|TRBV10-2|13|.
CASSESRGNGYTF
TGCGCCAGCAGTGAGTCAAGGGGCAATGGCTACACCTTC
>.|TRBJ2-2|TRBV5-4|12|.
CASSSDTGELFF
TGTGCCAGCAGCTCGGACACCGGGGAGCTGTTTTTT
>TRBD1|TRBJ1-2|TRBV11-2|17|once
CASSFWYPGQGNYGYTF
TGTGCCAGCAGCTTCTGGTATCCGGGACAGGGGAATTATGGCTACACCTTC